This TCR beta chain was identified in a study of CD8 T cells in ankylosing spondylitis. Findings and limits, study-wide: Made up of eight highly homologous variants, a TCR beta motif appeared characteristic of ankylosing spondylitis blood.

Of note for this clonotype: Its antigen is currently unknown.

This CDR3 is built from 17 residues. CDR1 is SGHVS and CDR2 is FNYEAQ in the germline V gene. The V end lost 2 bases, the J end lost 0 bases, and 13 bases lay between the germline ends. TCRdb analysed the 5' RACE reads with MiXCR anew, one entry per CDR3 protein. The sample has hundreds of thousands of distinct CDR3 sequences, 15% to 25% seen once. The sequencing sample was made of blood, either unsorted or a sorted T cell fraction (not recorded which). The chain links TRBV7-6 to TRBJ2-2; D is possibly TRBD1 (5 bases). This TCR was sampled from a male donor with ankylosing spondylitis or in good health (not recorded which). CDR3 DNA: TGTGCCAGCAGCTTAAGGCCAGGACAAACGAACACCGGGGAGCTGTTTTTT. Amino acids: CASSLRPGQTNTGELFF.